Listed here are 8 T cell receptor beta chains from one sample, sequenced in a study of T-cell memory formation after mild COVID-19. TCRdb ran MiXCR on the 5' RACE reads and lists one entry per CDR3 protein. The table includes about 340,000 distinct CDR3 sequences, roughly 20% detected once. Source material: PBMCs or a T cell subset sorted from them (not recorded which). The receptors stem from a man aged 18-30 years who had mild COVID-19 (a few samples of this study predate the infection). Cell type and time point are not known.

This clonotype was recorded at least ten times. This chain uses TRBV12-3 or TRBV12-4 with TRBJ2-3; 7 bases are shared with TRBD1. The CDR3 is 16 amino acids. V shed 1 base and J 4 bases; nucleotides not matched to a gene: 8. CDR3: CASSLVPGGKSDTQYF. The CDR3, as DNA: TGTGCCAGCAGTTTAGTTCCAGGGGGAAAATCAGATACGCAGTATTTT.

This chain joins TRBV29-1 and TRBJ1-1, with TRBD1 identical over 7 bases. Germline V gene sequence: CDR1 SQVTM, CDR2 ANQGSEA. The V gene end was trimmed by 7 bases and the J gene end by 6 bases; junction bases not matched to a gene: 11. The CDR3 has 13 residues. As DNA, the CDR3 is TGCAGCGCCCAGGGGGTACTAGACGCTGAAGCTTTCTTT. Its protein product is CSAQGVLDAEAFF.

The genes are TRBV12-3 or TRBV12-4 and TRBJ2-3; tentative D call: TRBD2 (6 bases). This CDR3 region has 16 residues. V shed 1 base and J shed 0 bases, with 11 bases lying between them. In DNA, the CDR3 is TGTGCCAGCAGTTTAGTGGGGACTTCTAGCACAGATACGCAGTATTTT. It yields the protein CASSLVGTSSTDTQYF.

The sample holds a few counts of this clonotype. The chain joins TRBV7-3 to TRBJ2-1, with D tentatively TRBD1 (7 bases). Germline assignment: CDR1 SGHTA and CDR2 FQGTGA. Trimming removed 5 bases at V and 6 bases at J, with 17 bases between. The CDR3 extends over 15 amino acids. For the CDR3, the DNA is TGTGCCAGCAGCCCCTCCAGGGGGGCAAGCAATGAGCAGTTCTTC. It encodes CASSPSRGASNEQFF.

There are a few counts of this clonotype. The CDR3 spells CASSPEGVYNEQFF. CDR3 nucleotide sequence: TGTGCCAGCAGCCCAGAGGGGGTGTACAATGAGCAGTTCTTC. V usage is TRBV7-9 and J usage is TRBJ2-1, with D perhaps TRBD1 (6 bases). The CDR3 totals 14 residues. V dropped 5 bases and J dropped 4 bases, with 12 bases sitting between them. CDR1 is SEHNR and CDR2 is FQNEAQ in the germline V gene (reference sequence).

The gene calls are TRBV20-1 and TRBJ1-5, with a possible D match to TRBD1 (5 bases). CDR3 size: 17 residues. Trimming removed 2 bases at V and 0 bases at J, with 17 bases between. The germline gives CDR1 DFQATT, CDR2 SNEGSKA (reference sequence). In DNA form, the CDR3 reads TGCAGTGCTAGAACGGGGGATTCCTCGTATAGCAATCAGCCCCAGCATTTT. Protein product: CSARTGDSSYSNQPQHF.

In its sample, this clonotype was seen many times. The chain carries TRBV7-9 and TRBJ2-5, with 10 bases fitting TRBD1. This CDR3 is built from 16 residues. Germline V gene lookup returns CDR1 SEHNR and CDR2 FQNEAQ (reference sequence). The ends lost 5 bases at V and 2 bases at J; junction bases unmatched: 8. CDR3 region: CASSPRQGAHQETQYF. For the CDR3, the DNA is TGTGCCAGCAGCCCTCGACAGGGGGCGCATCAAGAGACCCAGTACTTC.

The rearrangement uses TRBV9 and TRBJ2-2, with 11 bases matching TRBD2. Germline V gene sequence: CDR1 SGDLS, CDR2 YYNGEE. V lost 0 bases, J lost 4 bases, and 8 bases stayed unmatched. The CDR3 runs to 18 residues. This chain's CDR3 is CASSVEGLAGGLTGELFF. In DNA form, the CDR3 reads TGTGCCAGCAGCGTAGAAGGTTTAGCGGGGGGGCTCACCGGGGAGCTGTTTTTT.